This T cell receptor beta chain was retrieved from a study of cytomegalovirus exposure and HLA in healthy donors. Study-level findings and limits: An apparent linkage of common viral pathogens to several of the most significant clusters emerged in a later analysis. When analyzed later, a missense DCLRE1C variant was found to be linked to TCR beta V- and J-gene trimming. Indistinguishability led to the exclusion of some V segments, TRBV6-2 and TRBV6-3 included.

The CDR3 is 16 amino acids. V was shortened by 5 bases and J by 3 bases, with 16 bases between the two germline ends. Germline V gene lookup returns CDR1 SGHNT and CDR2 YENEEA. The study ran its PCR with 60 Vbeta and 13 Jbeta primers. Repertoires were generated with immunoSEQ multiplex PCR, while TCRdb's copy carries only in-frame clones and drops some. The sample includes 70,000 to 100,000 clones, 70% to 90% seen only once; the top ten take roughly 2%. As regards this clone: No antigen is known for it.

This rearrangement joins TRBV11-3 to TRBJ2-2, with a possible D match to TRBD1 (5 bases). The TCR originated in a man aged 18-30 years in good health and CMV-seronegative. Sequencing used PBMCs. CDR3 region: CASSVRSQGDTGELFF. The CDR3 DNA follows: TGTGCCAGCAGCGTCCGCAGCCAGGGCGACACCGGGGAGCTGTTTTTT.